This TCR beta chain emerged from a study of T cell clonality in common variable immunodeficiency. This clone was counted at least ten times. Its specificity is unknown. Read data end 3 residues before the CDR3 end; the end is taken from the germline J gene. Study outcomes and limitations: TCRbeta clonality was increased in CVID versus healthy controls. Fewer deletions and N-nucleotide insertions were reportedly seen in common variable immunodeficiency TCR beta sequences.

Assay used: immunoSEQ multiplex PCR; TCRdb lists only in-frame clones, some missing. The record shows fewer than 75,000 clones for this sample, with no singletons present. The V end was cut by 2 bases, the J end by 2 bases, with 6 bases between. The CDR3 has 13 residues. Germline CDR1 ENHRY, CDR2 SYGVKD. The sequenced material came from peripheral blood mononuclear cells. The clonotype originates from a person aged 18-69 years in good health. The chain employs TRBV10-3 and TRBJ1-2; D is unresolved. The chain's CDR3 is CAISEGRNYGYTF. The sequenced CDR3 bases are TGTGCCATCAGTGAGGGCAGGAACTATGGC.